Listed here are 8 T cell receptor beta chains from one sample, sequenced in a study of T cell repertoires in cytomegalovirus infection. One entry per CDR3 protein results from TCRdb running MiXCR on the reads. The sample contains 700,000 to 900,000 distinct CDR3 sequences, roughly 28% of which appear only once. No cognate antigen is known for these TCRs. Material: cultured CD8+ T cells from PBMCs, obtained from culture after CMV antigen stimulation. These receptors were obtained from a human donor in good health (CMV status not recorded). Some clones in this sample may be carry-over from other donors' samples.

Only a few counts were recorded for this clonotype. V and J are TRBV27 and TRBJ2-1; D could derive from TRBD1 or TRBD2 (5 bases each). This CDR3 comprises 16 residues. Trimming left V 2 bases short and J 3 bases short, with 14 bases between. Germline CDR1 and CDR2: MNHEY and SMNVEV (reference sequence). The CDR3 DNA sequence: TGTGCCAGCAGTTTAAGGGACGGAAGACACTACAATGAGCAGTTCTTC. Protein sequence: CASSLRDGRHYNEQFF.

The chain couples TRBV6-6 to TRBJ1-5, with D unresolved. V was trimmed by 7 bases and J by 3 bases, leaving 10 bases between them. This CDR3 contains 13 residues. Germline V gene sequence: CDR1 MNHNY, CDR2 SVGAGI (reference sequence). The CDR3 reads CASIDGYNQPQHF. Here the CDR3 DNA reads TGTGCCAGCATCGACGGGTACAATCAGCCCCAGCATTTT.

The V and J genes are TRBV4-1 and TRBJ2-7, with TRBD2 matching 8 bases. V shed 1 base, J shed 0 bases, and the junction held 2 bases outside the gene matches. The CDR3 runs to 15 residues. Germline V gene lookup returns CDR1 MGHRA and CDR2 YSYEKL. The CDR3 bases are TGCGCCAGCAGCCAAGCCGGGGGGGCCTCCTACGAGCAGTACGTC. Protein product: CASSQAGGASYEQYV.

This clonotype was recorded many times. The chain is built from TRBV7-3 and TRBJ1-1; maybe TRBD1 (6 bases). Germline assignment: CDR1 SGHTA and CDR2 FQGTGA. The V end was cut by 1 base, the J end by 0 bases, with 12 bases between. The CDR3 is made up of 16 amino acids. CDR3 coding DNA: TGTGCCAGCAGCTTAATAGCGGGGGCGGTGAACACTGAAGCTTTCTTT. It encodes CASSLIAGAVNTEAFF.

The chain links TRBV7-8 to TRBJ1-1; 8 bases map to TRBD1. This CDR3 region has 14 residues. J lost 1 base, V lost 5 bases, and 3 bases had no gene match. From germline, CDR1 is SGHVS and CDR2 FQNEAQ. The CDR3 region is CASSARGPNTEAFF. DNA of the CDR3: TGTGCCAGCAGCGCCAGGGGGCCGAACACTGAAGCTTTCTTT.

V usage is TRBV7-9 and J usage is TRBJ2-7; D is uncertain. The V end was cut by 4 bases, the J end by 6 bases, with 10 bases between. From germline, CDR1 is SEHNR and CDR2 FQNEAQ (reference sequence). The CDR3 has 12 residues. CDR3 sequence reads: CASSSLQREQYF. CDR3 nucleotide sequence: TGTGCCAGCAGCTCCCTTCAGCGCGAGCAGTACTTC.

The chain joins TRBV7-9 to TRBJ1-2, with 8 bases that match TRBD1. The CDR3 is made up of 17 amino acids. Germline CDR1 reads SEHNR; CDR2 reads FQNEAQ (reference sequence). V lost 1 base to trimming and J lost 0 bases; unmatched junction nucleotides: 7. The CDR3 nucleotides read TGTGCCAGCAGCTTAGGGCAGGGGGCTTTCTCTAACTATGGCTACACCTTC. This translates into CASSLGQGAFSNYGYTF.

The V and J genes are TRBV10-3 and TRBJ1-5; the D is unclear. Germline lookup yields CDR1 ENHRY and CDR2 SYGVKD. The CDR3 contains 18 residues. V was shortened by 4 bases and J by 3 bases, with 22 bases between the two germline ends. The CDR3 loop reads CAISGPPTRLGNNQPQHF. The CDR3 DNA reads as TGTGCCATCAGTGGACCCCCGACAAGGTTAGGTAACAATCAGCCCCAGCATTTT.